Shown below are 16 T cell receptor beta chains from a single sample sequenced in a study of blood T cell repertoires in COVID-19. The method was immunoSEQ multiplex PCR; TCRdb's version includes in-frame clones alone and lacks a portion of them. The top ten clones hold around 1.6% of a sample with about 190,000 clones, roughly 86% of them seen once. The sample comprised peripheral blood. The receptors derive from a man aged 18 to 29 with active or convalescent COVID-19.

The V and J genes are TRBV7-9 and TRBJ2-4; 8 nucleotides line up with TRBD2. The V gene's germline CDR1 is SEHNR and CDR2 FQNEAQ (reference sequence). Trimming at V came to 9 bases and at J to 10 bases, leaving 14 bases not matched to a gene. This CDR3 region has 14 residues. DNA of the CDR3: TGTGCCAGTAGCCCCGAGGGGACTAGGGGGATTCAGTACTTC. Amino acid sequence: CASSPEGTRGIQYF.

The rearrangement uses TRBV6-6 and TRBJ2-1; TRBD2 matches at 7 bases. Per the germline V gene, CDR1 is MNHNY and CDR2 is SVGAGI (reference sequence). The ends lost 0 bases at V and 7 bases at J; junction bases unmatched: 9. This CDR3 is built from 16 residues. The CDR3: CASSYSVGRIKNEQFF. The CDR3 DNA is TGTGCCAGCAGTTACTCGGTCGGGAGGATTAAAAATGAGCAGTTCTTC.

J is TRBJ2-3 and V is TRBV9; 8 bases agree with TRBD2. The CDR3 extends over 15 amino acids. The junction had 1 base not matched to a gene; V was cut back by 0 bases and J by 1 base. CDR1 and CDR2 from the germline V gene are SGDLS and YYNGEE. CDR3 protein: CASSVVGRGTDTQYF. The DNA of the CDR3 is TGTGCCAGCAGCGTAGTCGGGAGGGGCACAGATACGCAGTATTTT.

CDR3 sequence reads: CASSPTAAGGHTQYF. The CDR3 nucleotides read TGTGCCAGCAGTCCCACAGCAGCGGGGGGGCATACGCAGTATTTT. The V and J genes are TRBV14 and TRBJ2-3; 10 bases map to TRBD2. Germline V gene sequence: CDR1 SGHDN, CDR2 FVKESK. CDR3 size: 15 residues. The V segment lost 6 bases and the J segment 7 bases; nucleotides outside the gene matches: 10.

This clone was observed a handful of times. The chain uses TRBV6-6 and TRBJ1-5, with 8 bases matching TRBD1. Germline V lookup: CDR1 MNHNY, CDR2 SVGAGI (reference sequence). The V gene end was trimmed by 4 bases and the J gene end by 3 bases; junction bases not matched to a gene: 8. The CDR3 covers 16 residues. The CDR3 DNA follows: TGTGCCAGCAGTTCGATGGACAGGGCCATCAATCAGCCCCAGCATTTT. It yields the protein CASSSMDRAINQPQHF.

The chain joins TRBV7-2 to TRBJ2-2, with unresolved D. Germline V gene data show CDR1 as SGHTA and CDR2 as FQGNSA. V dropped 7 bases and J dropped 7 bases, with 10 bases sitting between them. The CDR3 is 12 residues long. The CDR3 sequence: CASTQSGGELFF. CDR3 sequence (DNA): TGTGCCAGCACCCAGTCGGGCGGGGAGCTGTTTTTT.

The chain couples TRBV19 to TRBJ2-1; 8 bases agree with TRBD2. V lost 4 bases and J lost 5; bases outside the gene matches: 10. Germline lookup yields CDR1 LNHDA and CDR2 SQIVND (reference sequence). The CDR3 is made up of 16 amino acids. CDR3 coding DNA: TGTGCCAGTAGTAGCCAAGCGGGAGTCGATAACAATGAGCAGTTCTTC. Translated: CASSSQAGVDNNEQFF.

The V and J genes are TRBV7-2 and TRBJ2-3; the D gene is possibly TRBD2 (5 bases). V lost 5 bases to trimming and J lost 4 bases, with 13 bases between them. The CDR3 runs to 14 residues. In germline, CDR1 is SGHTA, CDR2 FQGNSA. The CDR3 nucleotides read TGTGCCAGCAGCCCCCCGGGTAGCGCAGATACGCAGTATTTT. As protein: CASSPPGSADTQYF.

The CDR3 DNA is TGTGCCAGCAGCGATGGACGGGGGAACACTGAAGCTTTCTTT. It specifies CASSDGRGNTEAFF. The chain uses TRBV7-9 and TRBJ1-1, with no clear D. This CDR3 comprises 14 residues. Per germline, CDR1 SEHNR and CDR2 FQNEAQ (reference sequence). V lost 5 bases to trimming and J lost 1 base, with 11 bases between them.

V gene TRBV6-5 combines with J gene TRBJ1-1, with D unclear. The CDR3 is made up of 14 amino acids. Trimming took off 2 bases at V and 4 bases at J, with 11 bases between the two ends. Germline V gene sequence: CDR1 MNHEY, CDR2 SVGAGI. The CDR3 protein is CASSYNLRFTEAFF. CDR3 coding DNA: TGTGCCAGCAGTTACAATCTGAGATTCACTGAAGCTTTCTTT.

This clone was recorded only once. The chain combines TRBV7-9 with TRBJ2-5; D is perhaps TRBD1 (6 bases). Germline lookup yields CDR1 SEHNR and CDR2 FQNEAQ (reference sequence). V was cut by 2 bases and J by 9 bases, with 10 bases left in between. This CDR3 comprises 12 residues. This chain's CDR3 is CASSLTNRAQYF. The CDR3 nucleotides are TGTGCCAGCAGCTTAACCAACAGGGCCCAGTACTTC.

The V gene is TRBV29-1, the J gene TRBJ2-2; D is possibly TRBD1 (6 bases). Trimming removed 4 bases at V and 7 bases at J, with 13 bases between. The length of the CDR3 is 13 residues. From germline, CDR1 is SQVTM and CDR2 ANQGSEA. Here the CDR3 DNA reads TGCAGCGTTGTTTTGGGGGCGCACGGGGAGCTGTTTTTT. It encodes CSVVLGAHGELFF.

CDR3 nucleotides: TGTGCCAGCATGCCGGACAGGGCTGGGCAGTACTTC. Amino acid sequence: CASMPDRAGQYF. This chain uses TRBV2 with TRBJ2-7; 8 bases match TRBD1. Losses at the gene ends were 7 bases for V and 9 bases for J; bases not matched to a gene: 8. CDR3 length: 12 amino acids. The V gene's germline CDR1 is SNHLY and CDR2 FYNNEI.

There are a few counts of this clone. The CDR3 here is CASSLALGAANTGELFF. CDR3 in DNA: TGCGCCAGCAGCTTGGCCCTAGGAGCGGCGAACACCGGGGAGCTGTTTTTT. The J gene is TRBJ2-2, the V gene TRBV5-1; a weak D match, TRBD2 (5 bases). Germline V gene lookup returns CDR1 SGHRS and CDR2 YFSETQ. CDR3 length equals 17 residues. Trimming cost V 0 bases and J 0 bases, with 12 bases left between them.

This chain's CDR3 is CASSLGSAGNTYEQYF. CDR3 DNA: TGTGCCAGCAGCTTAGGAAGCGCGGGCAACACCTACGAGCAGTACTTC. V is TRBV7-8 and J is TRBJ2-7; a possible D gene is TRBD2 (5 bases). V was clipped by 1 base and J by 2 bases, with 15 bases between them. CDR1 is SGHVS and CDR2 is FQNEAQ in the germline V gene. CDR3 length: 16 residues.

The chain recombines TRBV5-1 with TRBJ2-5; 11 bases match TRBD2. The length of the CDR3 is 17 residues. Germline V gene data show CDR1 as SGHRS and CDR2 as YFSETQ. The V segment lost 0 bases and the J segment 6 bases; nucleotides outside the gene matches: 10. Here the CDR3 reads CASSLEDTSGSRKTQYF. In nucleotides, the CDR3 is TGCGCCAGCAGCTTGGAGGATACTAGCGGGAGTAGAAAGACCCAGTACTTC.